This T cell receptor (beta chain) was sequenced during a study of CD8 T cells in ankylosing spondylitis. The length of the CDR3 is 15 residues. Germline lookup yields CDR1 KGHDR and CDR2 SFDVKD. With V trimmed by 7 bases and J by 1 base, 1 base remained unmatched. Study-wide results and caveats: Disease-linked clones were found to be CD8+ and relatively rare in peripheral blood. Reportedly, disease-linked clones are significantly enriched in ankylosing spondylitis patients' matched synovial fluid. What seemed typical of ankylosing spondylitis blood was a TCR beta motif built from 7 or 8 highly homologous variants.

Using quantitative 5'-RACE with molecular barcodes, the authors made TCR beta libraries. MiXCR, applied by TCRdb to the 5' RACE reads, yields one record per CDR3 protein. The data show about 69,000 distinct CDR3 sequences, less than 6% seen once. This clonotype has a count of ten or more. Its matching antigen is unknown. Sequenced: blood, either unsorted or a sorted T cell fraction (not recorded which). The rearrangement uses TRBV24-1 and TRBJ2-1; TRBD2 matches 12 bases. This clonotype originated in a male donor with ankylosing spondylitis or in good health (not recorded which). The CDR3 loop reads CATSLAGGSYNEQFF. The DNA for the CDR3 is TGTGCCACCAGCCTAGCGGGGGGGTCCTACAATGAGCAGTTCTTC.